Each of the 28 T cell receptor beta chains below was sequenced from the same sample in a study of shared clonotypes between healthy human individuals. Method: immunoSEQ multiplex PCR; TCRdb's copy keeps in-frame clones and lacks some. The data hold roughly 1,000,000 clones, with approximately 80% observed a single time. Sequences were obtained from memory CD4+ T cells from PBMCs. Subset given: CD45RA-negative fraction. The receptors derive from a man between 18 and 35 years old in good health. Some clones in this sample may be carry-over from other donors' samples.

The chain uses TRBV5-1 and TRBJ2-3; D call uncertain. V was shortened by 1 base and J by 4 bases, with 16 bases between the two germline ends. CDR3 length: 16 amino acids. CDR1 is SGHRS, CDR2 YFSETQ, per germline. The CDR3 DNA reads as TGCGCCAGCAGCTTGTCGATATGGAAGGGCCCAGATACGCAGTATTTT. It translates to CASSLSIWKGPDTQYF.

This chain joins TRBV6-1 and TRBJ2-7; 8 bases line up with TRBD1. The V and J ends lost 2 bases and 0 bases, in that order; junction bases with no gene match: 3. The CDR3 has 15 amino acids. CDR1 and CDR2 (germline): MNHNS, SASEGT. The CDR3: CASSEWDRFSYEQYF. The CDR3 nucleotides read TGTGCCAGCAGTGAATGGGACAGGTTCTCCTACGAGCAGTACTTC.

This clone showed up just once. CDR3 nucleotide sequence: TGTGCCCCACAGAGAAGAGGGGGAACCTACAATGAGCAGTTCTTC. Protein: CAPQRRGGTYNEQFF. The chain uses TRBV7-2 and TRBJ2-1; possibly TRBD1 for D (6 bases). The CDR3 loop spans 15 amino acids. Between the trimmed V and J ends, which lost 11 bases and 2 bases, there was a span of 19 bases. Germline assignment: CDR1 SGHTA and CDR2 FQGNSA.

The chain links TRBV4-1 to TRBJ2-2, with no clear D. The CDR3 sequence is 17 residues long. Germline V gene data show CDR1 as MGHRA and CDR2 as YSYEKL. The V end lost 0 bases, the J end lost 6 bases, and 17 bases lay between the germline ends. CDR3 DNA sequence: TGCGCCAGCAGCCAAGACAATCGTGTTGGGTTGGCCGGGGAGCTGTTTTTT. It codes for CASSQDNRVGLAGELFF.

The chain is built from TRBV5-1 and TRBJ2-7; the D gene is possibly TRBD2 (6 bases). This CDR3 comprises 15 residues. The V gene's germline CDR1 is SGHRS and CDR2 YFSETQ. Trimming cost V 4 bases and J 5 bases, with 19 bases left between them. This chain's CDR3 is CASSPESGVFHEQYF. In nucleotides, the CDR3 is TGCGCCAGCAGCCCTGAATCGGGGGTTTTCCACGAGCAGTACTTC.

V and J are TRBV29-1 and TRBJ1-2; D might be TRBD1 (5 bases). CDR1 is SQVTM, CDR2 ANQGSEA, per germline. There are 11 residues in the CDR3. V was clipped by 3 bases and J by 7 bases, with 9 bases between them. The CDR3 loop reads CSVERDVGYTF. In nucleotides, the CDR3 is TGCAGCGTTGAGAGGGACGTTGGCTACACCTTC. The entire variable domain, with the rest obtained from reference TRBV29-1 and TRBJ1-2, is as follows: SAVISQKPSRDICQRGTSLTIQCQVDSQVTMMFWYRQQPGQSLTLIATANQGSEATYESGFVIDKFPISRPNLTFSTLTVSNMSPEDSSIYLCSVERDVGYTFGSGTRLTVV.

This clone has just one count. The chain couples TRBV6-5 to TRBJ2-2, with D maybe TRBD2 (6 bases). Trimming took off 0 bases at V and 6 bases at J, with 8 bases between the two ends. Germline values: CDR1 MNHEY, CDR2 SVGAGI. The CDR3 loop spans 14 amino acids. DNA for the CDR3: TGTGCCAGCAGTTACTCGGGAGGCGCCGGGGAGCTGTTTTTT. Its translation: CASSYSGGAGELFF.

There are a few counts of this clone. The gene calls are TRBV2 and TRBJ1-1, with D unresolved. CDR1 is SNHLY, CDR2 FYNNEI, per germline. Trimming took 6 bases from V and 1 from J, leaving 12 bases between them. This CDR3 contains 14 residues. CDR3 DNA sequence: TGTGCCAGCAGGGGGAGGGAGAGGAACACTGAAGCTTTCTTT. Its protein is CASRGRERNTEAFF.

In this sample, this clone turned up once. This sequence joins TRBV7-2 and TRBJ1-4, with D perhaps matching TRBD1 (5 bases). This CDR3 comprises 14 residues. Per the germline V gene, CDR1 is SGHTA and CDR2 is FQGNSA. The V gene lost 5 bases and the J gene lost 8 bases, with 15 bases spanning the gap. Here the CDR3 DNA reads TGTGCCAGCAGCGGAGTGGGGGGAGGCGAAAAACTGTTTTTT. Translated, it gives CASSGVGGGEKLFF.

The genes are TRBV19 and TRBJ2-7, with 9 bases that match TRBD1. Germline V gene sequence: CDR1 LNHDA, CDR2 SQIVND (reference sequence). The CDR3 runs to 14 residues. The J segment lost 1 base and the V segment lost 6 bases, leaving 4 bases of the junction unmatched. The CDR3 DNA reads TGTGCCAGTAGCCGGGACAGGGCATCCTACGAGCAGTACTTC. This gives the protein CASSRDRASYEQYF.

This sequence joins TRBV19 and TRBJ1-5; 7 bases are shared with TRBD1. J was trimmed by 6 bases and V by 3 bases; bases with no gene match: 5. This CDR3 region has 14 residues. The V gene's germline CDR1 is LNHDA and CDR2 SQIVND (reference sequence). The CDR3 region has the DNA TGTGCCAGTAGTATTCTCCAGGGGGTTCAGCCCCAGCATTTT. Its translation: CASSILQGVQPQHF.

V and J are TRBV6-1 and TRBJ1-1; D might be TRBD1 (5 bases). Trimming shortened V by 1 base and J by 3 bases, and 9 bases separated the two germline ends. The CDR3 length is 14 residues. The germline gives CDR1 MNHNS, CDR2 SASEGT. In DNA, the CDR3 is TGTGCCAGCAGTGAAGTTGGGGGTGACACTGAAGCTTTCTTT. Its translation is CASSEVGGDTEAFF.

V and J are TRBV7-9 and TRBJ2-1; 7 bases fit TRBD2. V gave up 5 bases and J gave up 1 base; unmatched junction bases: 5. Germline CDR1 and CDR2: SEHNR and FQNEAQ (reference sequence). This CDR3 spans 15 amino acids. CDR3 bases: TGTGCCAGCAGCGCCCGCGGGAGTTCCTACAATGAGCAGTTCTTC. It is translated as CASSARGSSYNEQFF.

CDR3 residues: CASGLADNEQFF. The CDR3 nucleotides read TGTGCCAGCGGACTAGCGGACAATGAGCAGTTCTTC. This rearrangement joins TRBV28 to TRBJ2-1; 10 bases are a match to TRBD2. In germline, CDR1 is MDHEN, CDR2 SYDVKM. V lost 8 bases, J lost 5 bases, and 0 bases stayed unmatched. This CDR3 has 12 residues.

This clone was observed a handful of times. This rearrangement joins TRBV6-4 to TRBJ1-2; D is undetermined. Deletions cut 5 bases from V and 7 bases from J, with 14 bases between. This CDR3 contains 13 residues. Germline V gene data show CDR1 as MRHNA and CDR2 as SNTAGT. DNA of the CDR3: TGTGCCAGCAGTCCAAGTGGACTTTCTGGCTACACCTTC. This translates into CASSPSGLSGYTF.

This clone was observed a handful of times. The rearrangement uses TRBV18 and TRBJ1-1, with TRBD1 identical over 12 bases. The ends lost 5 bases at V and 1 base at J; junction bases unmatched: 5. This CDR3 contains 16 residues. Germline V gene sequence: CDR1 KGHSH, CDR2 LQKENI. The CDR3: CASSRGTGGANTEAFF. CDR3 DNA: TGTGCCAGCTCAAGAGGGACAGGGGGCGCGAACACTGAAGCTTTCTTT.

V usage is TRBV5-1 and J usage is TRBJ2-5; D remains ambiguous. Germline assignment: CDR1 SGHRS and CDR2 YFSETQ. This CDR3 comprises 16 residues. V lost 4 bases and J lost 5, with 21 bases in between. DNA for the CDR3: TGCGCCAGCAGCCCAGGACCTGAGAACGTTGGGGAGACCCAGTACTTC. Encoded protein: CASSPGPENVGETQYF.

This sequence joins TRBV30 and TRBJ2-7, with D perhaps matching TRBD1 (5 bases). Germline values: CDR1 GTSNPN, CDR2 SVGIG (reference sequence). The CDR3 spans 11 residues. The ends were cut back, 8 bases at V and 0 bases at J, with 8 bases in the middle. CDR3: CAGAGSYEQYF. Here the CDR3 DNA reads TGTGCCGGGGCTGGCTCCTACGAGCAGTACTTC.

The rearrangement uses TRBV29-1 and TRBJ2-2; D perhaps matches TRBD1 (6 bases). CDR1 is SQVTM and CDR2 is ANQGSEA in the germline V gene. Trimming took 4 bases from V and 0 from J, leaving 12 bases between them. The CDR3 length is 15 residues. The CDR3 region has the DNA TGCAGCGTTGTAAGGGGGAGTTCGAACACCGGGGAGCTGTTTTTT. Translation gives CSVVRGSSNTGELFF.

This chain connects TRBV29-1 to TRBJ2-3; no firm D call. CDR1 is SQVTM and CDR2 is ANQGSEA in the germline V gene. Trimming shortened V by 1 base and J by 1 base, and 12 bases separated the two germline ends. The CDR3 sequence is 15 residues long. The CDR3: CSVEGNKGGTDTQYF. The CDR3 region has the DNA TGCAGCGTTGAAGGGAACAAGGGCGGCACAGATACGCAGTATTTT.

This sequence joins TRBV19 and TRBJ2-5, with TRBD1 as a possible D gene (5 bases). Trimming took off 3 bases at V and 1 base at J, with 12 bases between the two ends. The germline gives CDR1 LNHDA, CDR2 SQIVND (reference sequence). The CDR3 has 15 amino acids. DNA for the CDR3: TGTGCCAGTAGTATTCAGGGCTACCCCCAAGAGACCCAGTACTTC. This gives the protein CASSIQGYPQETQYF.

This chain connects TRBV10-3 to TRBJ1-1; D remains ambiguous. CDR1 is ENHRY, CDR2 SYGVKD, per germline. V dropped 4 bases and J dropped 1 base, with 16 bases sitting between them. The CDR3 contains 16 residues. This CDR3 reads CAISAIHFRGNTEAFF. CDR3 nucleotides: TGTGCCATCAGTGCTATCCACTTCCGAGGGAACACTGAAGCTTTCTTT.

This sequence joins TRBV5-1 and TRBJ1-5; D is possibly TRBD1 (5 bases). Trimming left V 2 bases short and J 5 bases short, with 14 bases between. In germline, CDR1 is SGHRS, CDR2 YFSETQ. The CDR3 contains 15 residues. CDR3 region: CASSFGPGRDQPQHF. CDR3 DNA sequence: TGCGCCAGCAGCTTCGGTCCAGGGAGAGATCAGCCCCAGCATTTT.

Sample share makes this clone medium-sized. The rearrangement uses TRBV30 and TRBJ1-2, with TRBD1 matching 7 bases. The germline gives CDR1 GTSNPN, CDR2 SVGIG (reference sequence). Trimming removed 2 bases from V and 11 bases from J; junction bases left unmatched: 8. CDR3 length: 12 residues. The CDR3 is CAWSPRQGGYTF. In DNA, the CDR3 is TGTGCCTGGAGTCCGAGACAGGGAGGTTACACCTTC.

In this sample, this clone turned up many times. V usage is TRBV30 and J usage is TRBJ2-7; 7 bases agree with TRBD2. This CDR3 has 14 residues. The V segment lost 0 bases and the J segment 7 bases; nucleotides outside the gene matches: 9. Germline CDR1 is GTSNPN and CDR2 is SVGIG (reference sequence). The CDR3 loop reads CAWSVAGWVGEQYF. CDR3 coding DNA: TGTGCCTGGAGTGTAGCGGGATGGGTAGGGGAGCAGTACTTC.

This clone turned up a few times. J is TRBJ2-7 and V is TRBV6-6; D is unclear. Germline V CDR1 and CDR2: MNHNY, SVGAGI (reference sequence). V shed 4 bases and J shed 2 bases, with 15 bases lying between them. There are 15 residues in the CDR3. DNA for the CDR3: TGTGCCAGCAGTTCAACGGATAGCTGGACCTACGAGCAGTACTTC. This encodes CASSSTDSWTYEQYF.

This clone came up a few times. V is TRBV4-1 and J is TRBJ2-1; 8 bases line up with TRBD1. Looked up from germline, CDR1 is MGHRA and CDR2 is YSYEKL. V lost 2 bases to trimming and J lost 9 bases; unmatched junction nucleotides: 15. The CDR3 extends over 17 amino acids. The CDR3 DNA is TGCGCCAGCAGCCAACGGCGAATGGACAGGGTAAAGGGTGAGCAGTTCTTC. Its translation is CASSQRRMDRVKGEQFF.

To note about this clone: Other nucleotide sequences in the sample specify the same CDR3. The J gene is TRBJ2-7, the V gene TRBV5-1; 9 bases are a match to TRBD1. This CDR3 spans 14 amino acids. V lost 0 bases to trimming and J lost 2 bases; unmatched junction nucleotides: 0. Germline lookup yields CDR1 SGHRS and CDR2 YFSETQ. The CDR3 is CASSLGQGAYEQYF. CDR3 in DNA: TGCGCCAGCAGCTTGGGACAGGGGGCCTACGAGCAGTACTTC.